This TCR beta chain comes out of a study of beta chain features in type 1 diabetes. Stem cell-like memory, regulatory, central memory and naive CD4+ cells were sorted via CD45RO/CCR7/CD25/CD127/CD95/CD27. In all sorted populations, purity surpassed 98%. This clone was seen more than once but under ten times. What it binds is not known. Expressed TCRB transcripts were sequenced because the isolated RNA had all been reverse transcribed beforehand. TCRdb's table, derived via immunoSEQ multiplex PCR, lists solely in-frame clones and lacks some. The sample has 500,000 to 700,000 clones; around 16% are singletons. The CDR3 runs 15 residues. Unmatched junction bases numbered 8, after V lost 6 bases and J lost 6 bases. Germline-derived CDR1 and CDR2 are LGHNT and FRNRAP. General study results and limits: Sequencing of cDNA might inflate the share of cells that strongly express TCR.

The clonotype originates from a young man in good health. The J gene is TRBJ1-1, the V gene TRBV12-5; the match to TRBD1 covers 12 bases. Input material: naive CD4+ T cells from blood. Here the CDR3 DNA reads TGTGCTAGTGGCCATGGGACAGGGGGCGCCGCTGAAGCTTTCTTT. This gives the protein CASGHGTGGAAEAFF. Together with reference TRBV12-5 and TRBJ1-1, the CDR3 gives the full variable domain: DARVTQTPRHKVTEMGQEVTMRCQPILGHNTVFWYRQTMMQGLELLAYFRNRAPLDDSGMPKDRFSAEMPDATLATLKIQPSEPRDSAVYFCASGHGTGGAAEAFFGQGTRLTVV.